The clone carrying this TCR beta chain turned up a few times. The antigen remains unidentified. This entry comes from a study of beta chain features in type 1 diabetes. Expressed TCRB transcripts were sequenced, since all the RNA that had been isolated was reverse transcribed. The assay was immunoSEQ multiplex PCR, and TCRdb's table has in-frame clones only and misses some. The sample carries about 240,000 clones, about 14% recorded once. Donors underwent one heparinised blood draw, 90 to 150 mL on average. Regarding the study as a whole: Patients with type 1 diabetes carried fewer insertions and had more deletions at their VDJ junctions. People with Type 1 diabetes carried modestly yet significantly shorter TCRB CDR3s in all four CD4+ subsets. PCR might pick shorter templates more often, in the same way for patients and controls.

The TCR was taken from a young man with type 1 diabetes. The sample was naive CD4+ T cells from blood.

Written as DNA, the CDR3 is TGTGCCAGCAGTGGGACAGGGGACGTAAAGACCCAGTACTTC. This codes for CASSGTGDVKTQYF. The chain employs TRBV2 and TRBJ2-5, with 9 positions matching TRBD1. Per the germline V gene, CDR1 is SNHLY and CDR2 is FYNNEI. The CDR3 contains 14 residues. V shed 4 bases and J 6 bases; nucleotides not matched to a gene: 6.